These 17 T cell receptor beta chains came from one sample sequenced in a study of blood T cell repertoires in COVID-19. The table came from immunoSEQ multiplex PCR; TCRdb's copy has only in-frame clones and leaves some out. The data contain approximately 280,000 clones, around nine tenths of them singletons. What was sequenced was PBMCs or T cells enriched from blood (not recorded which). The receptors come from a woman under 30 who had recovered from COVID-19.

The V gene is TRBV3-1 (or the pseudogene TRBV3-2), the J gene TRBJ1-2; unclear D gene. V was trimmed by 2 bases and J by 7 bases, leaving 11 bases between them. The length of the CDR3 is 13 residues. CDR1 LGHDT and CDR2 YNNKEL come from the germline V gene (reference sequence). CDR3 region: CASSQQVATGYTF. DNA for the CDR3: TGTGCCAGCAGCCAACAGGTGGCTACTGGCTACACCTTC.

J is TRBJ2-1 and V is TRBV25-1; 12 nucleotides agree with TRBD2. From germline, CDR1 is MGHDK and CDR2 SYGVNS. V was clipped by 3 bases and J by 7 bases; unmatched bases: 7. The CDR3 runs to 16 residues. In DNA form, the CDR3 reads TGTGCCAGCAGTGACCGGACTAGCGGGACTGGTAATGAGCAGTTCTTC. Protein: CASSDRTSGTGNEQFF.

V usage is TRBV7-2 and J usage is TRBJ1-5; D is possibly TRBD1 (5 bases). V gave up 1 base and J gave up 2 bases, with 9 bases separating them. Germline CDR1 reads SGHTA; CDR2 reads FQGNSA. The length of the CDR3 is 15 residues. The CDR3: CASSLVWGGNQPQHF. DNA of the CDR3: TGTGCCAGCAGCTTAGTTTGGGGCGGCAATCAGCCCCAGCATTTT.

J is TRBJ1-1 and V is TRBV4-1; D gene uncertain. Germline CDR1 is MGHRA and CDR2 is YSYEKL. The CDR3 covers 14 residues. Trimming shortened V by 0 bases and J by 7 bases, and 12 bases separated the two germline ends. The CDR3 bases are TGCGCCAGCAGCCAAGATTCAGCGTCCGGTGAAGCTTTCTTT. This gives the protein CASSQDSASGEAFF.

This sequence joins TRBV28 and TRBJ2-7; 9 bases are a match to TRBD2. The V and J ends lost 4 bases and 7 bases, in that order; junction bases with no gene match: 11. CDR3 length equals 15 residues. Germline V lookup: CDR1 MDHEN, CDR2 SYDVKM. The CDR3 loop is CASSSSGLAGYEQYF. In DNA form, the CDR3 reads TGTGCCAGCAGTTCCTCGGGGCTAGCGGGATATGAGCAGTACTTC.

This clone was seen once. This chain joins TRBV30 and TRBJ2-5, with a weak D call TRBD2 (6 bases). Germline CDR1 is GTSNPN and CDR2 is SVGIG (reference sequence). Trimming stripped 0 bases from V and 7 bases from J, with 12 bases between. The CDR3 extends over 13 amino acids. The DNA of the CDR3 is TGTGCCTGGAGTGTGCGGGGCGATGGGACCCAGTACTTC. Protein product: CAWSVRGDGTQYF.

The V and J genes are TRBV7-2 and TRBJ2-2, with 7 bases identical to TRBD2. This CDR3 comprises 16 residues. The V and J ends lost 4 bases and 4 bases, in that order; junction bases with no gene match: 9. The germline gives CDR1 SGHTA, CDR2 FQGNSA. CDR3 residues: CASSSDRLAVTGELFF. CDR3 in DNA: TGTGCCAGCAGCTCCGACCGACTAGCCGTCACCGGGGAGCTGTTTTTT.

The rearrangement links TRBV27 to TRBJ1-1; a weak D match, TRBD1 (5 bases). The CDR3 contains 13 residues. CDR1 and CDR2 from the germline V gene are MNHEY and SMNVEV (reference sequence). V was cut by 6 bases and J by 4 bases, with 12 bases left in between. The DNA for the CDR3 is TGTGCCAGCAGGTCCGGGGGGGGCACTGAAGCTTTCTTT. The encoded protein is CASRSGGGTEAFF.

The J gene is TRBJ1-1, the V gene TRBV19; D is unclear. The CDR3 length is 16 residues. The V end was cut by 7 bases, the J end by 4 bases, with 22 bases between. CDR1 is LNHDA and CDR2 is SQIVND in the germline V gene (reference sequence). The DNA for the CDR3 is TGTGCCAGTACCTCAAGGGTCGGAGGCGGGAGCACTGAAGCTTTCTTT. Translation gives CASTSRVGGGSTEAFF.

The chain is built from TRBV20-1 and TRBJ2-1, with 11 bases lining up with TRBD2. From germline, CDR1 is DFQATT and CDR2 SNEGSKA (reference sequence). This CDR3 region has 15 residues. V dropped 3 bases and J dropped 7; count of bases not matched to a gene: 8. This CDR3 is CSASGSGGARNEQFF. DNA of the CDR3: TGCAGTGCTAGTGGTAGCGGGGGGGCTCGGAATGAGCAGTTCTTC.

This sequence joins TRBV5-5 and TRBJ2-7, with D unclear. Germline V gives CDR1 SGHKS, CDR2 YYEKEE (reference sequence). This CDR3 comprises 16 residues. Trimming removed 1 base from V and 5 bases from J, with 19 bases in between. The CDR3 nucleotides read TGTGCCAGCAGCTTGACCCTTCTGCGGAATATCGACGAGCAGTACTTC. This translates into CASSLTLLRNIDEQYF.

The chain combines TRBV29-1 with TRBJ2-5; 11 positions match TRBD2. The CDR3 totals 14 residues. CDR1 SQVTM and CDR2 ANQGSEA come from the germline V gene. The V segment lost 3 bases and the J segment 1 base; nucleotides outside the gene matches: 1. DNA of the CDR3: TGCAGCGTTGACGGGACTAGCGGCCAAGAGACCCAGTACTTC. Translated, it gives CSVDGTSGQETQYF.

V gene TRBV5-6 combines with J gene TRBJ1-4; TRBD1 matches 8 bases. Germline V gene lookup returns CDR1 SGHDT and CDR2 YYEEEE. This CDR3 is built from 16 residues. V was clipped by 4 bases and J by 0 bases; unmatched bases: 5. The DNA of the CDR3 is TGTGCCAGCAGCGTTACAGGGGGAACAACTAATGAAAAACTGTTTTTT. Translation: CASSVTGGTTNEKLFF.

This rearrangement joins TRBV3-1 (or the pseudogene TRBV3-2) to TRBJ2-6, with 8 bases identical to TRBD2. The CDR3 is 17 residues long. CDR1 LGHDT and CDR2 YNNKEL come from the germline V gene (reference sequence). Germline trimming cut 1 base from V and 2 bases from J; bases unmatched to any gene: 4. CDR3 coding DNA: TGTGCCAGCAGCCAAGGCCGCGGGAGGCCTGGGGCCAACGTCCTGACTTTC. This gives the protein CASSQGRGRPGANVLTF.

The V and J genes are TRBV10-2 and TRBJ2-1; possible D gene TRBD2, 6 bases. The CDR3 totals 17 residues. Germline CDR1 and CDR2: WSHSY and SAAADI. V was cut by 0 bases and J by 2 bases, with 14 bases left in between. This chain's CDR3 is CASSESWRESTYNEQFF. DNA of the CDR3: TGCGCCAGCAGTGAGTCTTGGCGGGAAAGTACCTACAATGAGCAGTTCTTC.

The chain joins TRBV10-1 to TRBJ1-2, with D tentatively TRBD1 (5 bases). Germline V gene data show CDR1 as WNHNN and CDR2 as SYGVQD (reference sequence). The CDR3 has 18 amino acids. V lost 0 bases, J lost 8 bases, and 25 bases lay in between. CDR3 bases: TGCGCCAGCAGTGAGTCGGTCCCACAGGAGCCCGCCATTGTGGGCTACACCTTC. Encoded protein: CASSESVPQEPAIVGYTF.

The chain employs TRBV15 and TRBJ2-5; D gene ambiguous. The CDR3 totals 13 residues. The germline V and J ends were trimmed by 5 bases and 5 bases, with 12 bases remaining between them. The V gene's germline CDR1 is LNHNV and CDR2 YYDKDF (reference sequence). The CDR3 sequence: CATSPSRVETQYF. The CDR3 DNA reads as TGTGCCACCAGCCCAAGTAGAGTGGAGACCCAGTACTTC.